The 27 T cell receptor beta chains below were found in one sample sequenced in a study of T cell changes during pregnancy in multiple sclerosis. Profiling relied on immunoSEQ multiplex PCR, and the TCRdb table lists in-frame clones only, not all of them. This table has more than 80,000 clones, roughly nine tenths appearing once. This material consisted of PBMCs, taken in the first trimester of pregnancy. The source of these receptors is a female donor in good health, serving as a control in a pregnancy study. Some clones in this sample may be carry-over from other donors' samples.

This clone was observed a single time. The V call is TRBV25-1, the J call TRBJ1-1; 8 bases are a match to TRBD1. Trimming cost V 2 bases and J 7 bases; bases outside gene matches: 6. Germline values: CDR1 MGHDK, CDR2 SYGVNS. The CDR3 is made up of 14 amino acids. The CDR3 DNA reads TGTGCCAGCAGTGAAGCAGGGGGCGGTAATGAAGCTTTCTTT. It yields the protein CASSEAGGGNEAFF.

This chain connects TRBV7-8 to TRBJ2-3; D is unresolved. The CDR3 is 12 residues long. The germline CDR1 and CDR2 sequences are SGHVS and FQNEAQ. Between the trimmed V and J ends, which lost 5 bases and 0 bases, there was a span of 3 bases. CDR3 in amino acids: CASSLSTDTQYF. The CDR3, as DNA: TGTGCCAGCAGCCTGAGCACAGATACGCAGTATTTT.

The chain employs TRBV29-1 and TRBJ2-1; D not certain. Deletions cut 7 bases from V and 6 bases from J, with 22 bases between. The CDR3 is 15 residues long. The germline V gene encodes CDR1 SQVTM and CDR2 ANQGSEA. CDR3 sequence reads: CSARDSSGSGNEQFF. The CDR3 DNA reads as TGCAGCGCCCGTGATTCTTCGGGTTCGGGCAATGAGCAGTTCTTC.

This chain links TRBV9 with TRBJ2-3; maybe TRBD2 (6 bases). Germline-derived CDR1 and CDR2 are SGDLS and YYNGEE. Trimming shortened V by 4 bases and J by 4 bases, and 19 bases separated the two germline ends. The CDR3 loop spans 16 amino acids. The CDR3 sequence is CASSSTGLGGADTQYF. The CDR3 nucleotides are TGTGCCAGCAGCTCAACGGGACTCGGTGGCGCAGATACGCAGTATTTT.

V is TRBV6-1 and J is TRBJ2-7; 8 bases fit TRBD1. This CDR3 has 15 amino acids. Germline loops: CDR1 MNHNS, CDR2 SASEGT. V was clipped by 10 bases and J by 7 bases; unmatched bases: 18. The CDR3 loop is CATLTPRDRPWEQYF. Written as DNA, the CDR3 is TGTGCCACCCTAACCCCCCGGGACAGGCCGTGGGAGCAGTACTTC.

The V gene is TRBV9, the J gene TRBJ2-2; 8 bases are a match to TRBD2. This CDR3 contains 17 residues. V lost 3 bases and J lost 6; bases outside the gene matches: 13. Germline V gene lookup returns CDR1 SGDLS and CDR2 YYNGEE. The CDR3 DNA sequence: TGTGCCAGCAGCGGAGCGGGAGCGCGACTTAGGGCCGGGGAGCTGTTTTTT. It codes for CASSGAGARLRAGELFF.

The chain's CDR3 is CASSVESGSSYEQYF. The CDR3, as DNA: TGTGCCAGCAGCGTTGAAAGCGGGAGCTCCTACGAGCAGTACTTC. The chain employs TRBV9 and TRBJ2-7; the match to TRBD2 covers 8 bases. V lost 2 bases to trimming and J lost 0 bases; unmatched junction nucleotides: 4. The germline V gene encodes CDR1 SGDLS and CDR2 YYNGEE. The length of the CDR3 is 15 residues.

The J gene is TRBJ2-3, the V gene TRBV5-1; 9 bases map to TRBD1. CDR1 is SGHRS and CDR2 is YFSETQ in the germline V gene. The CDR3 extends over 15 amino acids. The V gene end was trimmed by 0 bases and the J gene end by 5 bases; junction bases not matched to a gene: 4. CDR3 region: CASSLADRGQDTQYF. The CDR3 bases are TGCGCCAGCAGCTTGGCGGACAGGGGCCAAGATACGCAGTATTTT. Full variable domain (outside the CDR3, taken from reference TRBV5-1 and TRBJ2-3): KAGVTQTPRYLIKTRGQQVTLSCSPISGHRSVSWYQQTPGQGLQFLFEYFSETQRNKGNFPGRFSGRQFSNSRSEMNVSTLELGDSALYLCASSLADRGQDTQYFGPGTRLTVL.

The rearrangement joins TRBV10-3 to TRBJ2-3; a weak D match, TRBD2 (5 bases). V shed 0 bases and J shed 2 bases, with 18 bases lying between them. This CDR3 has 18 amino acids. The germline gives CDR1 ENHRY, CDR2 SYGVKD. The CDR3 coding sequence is TGTGCCATCAGTGAGTCGAGACGAGGGAACGGGAACACAGATACGCAGTATTTT. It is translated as CAISESRRGNGNTDTQYF.

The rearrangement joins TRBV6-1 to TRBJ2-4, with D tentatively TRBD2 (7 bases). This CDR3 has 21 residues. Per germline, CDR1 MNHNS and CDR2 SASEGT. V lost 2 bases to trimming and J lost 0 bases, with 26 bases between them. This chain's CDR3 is CASSEYNTGRGGELAKNIQYF. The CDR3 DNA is TGTGCCAGCAGTGAATACAATACGGGCAGGGGAGGGGAATTAGCCAAAAACATTCAGTACTTC.

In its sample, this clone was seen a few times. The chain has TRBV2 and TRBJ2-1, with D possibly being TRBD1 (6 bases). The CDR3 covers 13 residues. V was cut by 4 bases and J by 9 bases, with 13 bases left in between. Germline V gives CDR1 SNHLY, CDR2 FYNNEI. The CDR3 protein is CASSAFGGSEQFF. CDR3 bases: TGTGCCAGCAGTGCCTTTGGGGGCTCTGAGCAGTTCTTC.

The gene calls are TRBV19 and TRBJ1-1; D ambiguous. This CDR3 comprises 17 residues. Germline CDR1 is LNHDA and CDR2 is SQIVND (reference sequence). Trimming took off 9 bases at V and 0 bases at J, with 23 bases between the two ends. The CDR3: CASFGGLKKNMNTEAFF. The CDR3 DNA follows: TGTGCCAGCTTCGGCGGTTTGAAGAAAAACATGAACACTGAAGCTTTCTTT.

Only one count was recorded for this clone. CDR3 region: CASSETSMVYNEQFF. The CDR3 DNA follows: TGTGCCAGCAGTGAGACTAGTATGGTGTACAATGAGCAGTTCTTC. The rearrangement uses TRBV6-4 and TRBJ2-1; D is possibly TRBD2 (6 bases). Germline V CDR1 and CDR2: MRHNA, SNTAGT. The CDR3 totals 15 residues. V was pared by 3 bases and J by 4 bases, with 13 bases between.

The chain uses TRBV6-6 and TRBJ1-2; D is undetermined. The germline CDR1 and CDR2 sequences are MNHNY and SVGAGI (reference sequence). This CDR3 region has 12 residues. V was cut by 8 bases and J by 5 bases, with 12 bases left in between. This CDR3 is CASRSGPYGYTF. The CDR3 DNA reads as TGTGCCAGCCGAAGCGGTCCTTATGGCTACACCTTC.

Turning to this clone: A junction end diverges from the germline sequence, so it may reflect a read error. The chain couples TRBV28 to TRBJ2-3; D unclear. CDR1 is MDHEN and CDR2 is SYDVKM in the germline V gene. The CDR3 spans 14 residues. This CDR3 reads CASSVTDVTYTQYF. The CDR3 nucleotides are TGTGCCAGCAGCGTGACTGATGTCACATATACGCAGTATTTT. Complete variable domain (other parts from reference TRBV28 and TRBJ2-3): DVKVTQSSRYLVKRTGEKVFLECVQDMDHENMFWYRQDPGLGLRLIYFSYDVKMKEKGDIPEGYSVSREKKERFSLILESASTNQTSMYLCASSVTDVTYTQYFGPGTRLTVL.

The chain's CDR3 is CASGLAGYNEQFF. CDR3 DNA: TGTGCCAGCGGTTTAGCGGGGTACAATGAGCAGTTCTTC. The rearrangement uses TRBV2 and TRBJ2-1, with 8 bases identical to TRBD2. The V gene end was trimmed by 8 bases and the J gene end by 4 bases; junction bases not matched to a gene: 4. Germline V lookup: CDR1 SNHLY, CDR2 FYNNEI. CDR3 length equals 13 residues.

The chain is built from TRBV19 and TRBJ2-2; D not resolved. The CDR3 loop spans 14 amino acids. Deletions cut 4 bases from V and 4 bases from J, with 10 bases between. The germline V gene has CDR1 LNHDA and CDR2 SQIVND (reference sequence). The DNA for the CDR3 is TGTGCCAGTAGTAAAACTCGCTCCACCGGGGAGCTGTTTTTT. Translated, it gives CASSKTRSTGELFF.

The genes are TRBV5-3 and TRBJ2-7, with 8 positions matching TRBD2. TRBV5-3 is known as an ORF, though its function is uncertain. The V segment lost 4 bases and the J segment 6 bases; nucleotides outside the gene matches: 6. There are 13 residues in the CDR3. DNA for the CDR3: TGTGCCAGAAGCCTGGGACTAGTCTGCGAGCAGTACTTC. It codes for CARSLGLVCEQYF.

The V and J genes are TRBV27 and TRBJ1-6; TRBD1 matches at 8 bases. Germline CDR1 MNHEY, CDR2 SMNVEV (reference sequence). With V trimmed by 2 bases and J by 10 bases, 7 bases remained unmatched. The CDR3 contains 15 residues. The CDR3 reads CASSLHGQGSSPLHF. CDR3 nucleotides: TGTGCCAGCAGTTTACATGGACAGGGATCCTCACCCCTCCACTTT.

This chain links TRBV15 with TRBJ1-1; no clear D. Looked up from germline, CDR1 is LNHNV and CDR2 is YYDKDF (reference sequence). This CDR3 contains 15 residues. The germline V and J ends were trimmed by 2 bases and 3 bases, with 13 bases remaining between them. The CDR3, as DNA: TGTGCCACCAGCAGATACCCAAACAGATACACTGAAGCTTTCTTT. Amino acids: CATSRYPNRYTEAFF.

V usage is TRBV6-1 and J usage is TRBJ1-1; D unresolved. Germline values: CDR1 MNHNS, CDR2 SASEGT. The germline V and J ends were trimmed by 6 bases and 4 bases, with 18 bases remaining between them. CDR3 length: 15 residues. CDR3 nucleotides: TGTGCCAGCAGGGGAGCAACCTTATTGGCCACTGAAGCTTTCTTT. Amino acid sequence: CASRGATLLATEAFF.

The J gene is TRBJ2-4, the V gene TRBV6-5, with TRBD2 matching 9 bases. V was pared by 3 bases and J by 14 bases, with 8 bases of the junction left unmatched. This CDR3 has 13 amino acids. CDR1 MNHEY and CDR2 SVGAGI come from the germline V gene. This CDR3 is CASSYEAGGLKYF. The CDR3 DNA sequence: TGTGCCAGCAGTTATGAAGCGGGAGGCCTAAAGTACTTC.

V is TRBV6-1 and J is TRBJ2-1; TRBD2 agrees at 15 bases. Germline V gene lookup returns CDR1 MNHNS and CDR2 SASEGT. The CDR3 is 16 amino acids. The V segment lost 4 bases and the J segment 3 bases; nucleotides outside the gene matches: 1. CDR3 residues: CASSGTSGGDYNEQFF. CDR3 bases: TGTGCCAGCAGTGGGACTAGCGGGGGGGACTACAATGAGCAGTTCTTC.

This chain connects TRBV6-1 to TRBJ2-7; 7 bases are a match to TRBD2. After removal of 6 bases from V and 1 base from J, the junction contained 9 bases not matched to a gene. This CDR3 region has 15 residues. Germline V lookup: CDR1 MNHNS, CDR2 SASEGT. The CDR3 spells CASSSMGGSSYEQYF. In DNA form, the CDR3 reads TGTGCCAGCAGCTCAATGGGGGGGAGTTCCTACGAGCAGTACTTC.

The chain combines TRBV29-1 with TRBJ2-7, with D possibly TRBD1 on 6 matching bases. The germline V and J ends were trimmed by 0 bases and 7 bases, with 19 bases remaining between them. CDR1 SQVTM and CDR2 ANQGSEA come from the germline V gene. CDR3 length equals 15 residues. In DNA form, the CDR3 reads TGCAGCGTTGAAGATAGGGGACAACCAACGGGGGAGCAGTACTTC. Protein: CSVEDRGQPTGEQYF.

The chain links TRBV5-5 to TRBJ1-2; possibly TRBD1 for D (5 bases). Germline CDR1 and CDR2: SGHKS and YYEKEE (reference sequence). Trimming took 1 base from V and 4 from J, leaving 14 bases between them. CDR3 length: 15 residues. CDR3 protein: CASSLRGTEPYGYTF. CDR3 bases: TGTGCCAGCAGCTTGCGCGGGACGGAACCCTATGGCTACACCTTC.

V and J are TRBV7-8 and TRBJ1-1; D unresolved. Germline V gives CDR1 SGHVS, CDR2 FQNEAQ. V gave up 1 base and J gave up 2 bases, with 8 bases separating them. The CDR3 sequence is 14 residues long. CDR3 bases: TGTGCCAGCAGCTTAGGGGAGGTCAACACTGAAGCTTTCTTT. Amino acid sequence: CASSLGEVNTEAFF.